This T cell receptor beta chain appears in the sequencing data of a study of T cells after yellow fever vaccination. Study in general: SMART-Seq v4 Ultra Low Input prepared the low-cell-number fractions. Overall study results and limits: Contaminating bulk clonotypes could be abundant in FACS-sorted repertoires. Clones that expanded after primary vaccination mostly reappeared after the booster (roughly 97% CD4, around 87% CD8).

TCRdb fed the 5' RACE reads into MiXCR, producing one record per CDR3 protein. The sample has over 85,000 distinct CDR3 sequences; roughly 8.2% are singletons. This CDR3 region has 14 residues. V gave up 3 bases and J gave up 0 bases, with 9 bases separating them. Germline V gene data show CDR1 as MGHRA and CDR2 as YSYEKL. This chain links TRBV4-1 with TRBJ2-7, with D possibly matching TRBD2 (5 bases). The sequence was collected from a man in his late teens or twenties who received the YFV17D yellow fever vaccine. Material: CD8+ T cells not binding an NS4B(214-222) dextramer, sorted from PBMCs, obtained less than 16 days after the first yellow fever vaccination. The CDR3 is CASSHKAVSYEQYF. In DNA form, the CDR3 reads TGCGCCAGCAGCCATAAAGCGGTCTCCTACGAGCAGTACTTC.